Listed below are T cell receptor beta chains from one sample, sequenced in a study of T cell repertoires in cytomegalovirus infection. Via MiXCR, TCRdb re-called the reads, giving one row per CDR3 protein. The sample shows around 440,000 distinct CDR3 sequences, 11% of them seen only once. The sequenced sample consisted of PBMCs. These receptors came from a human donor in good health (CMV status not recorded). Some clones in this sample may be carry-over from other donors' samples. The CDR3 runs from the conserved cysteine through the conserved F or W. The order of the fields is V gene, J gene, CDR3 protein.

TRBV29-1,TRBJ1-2,CSAWGAYGYTF
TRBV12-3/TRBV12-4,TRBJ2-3,CASSLALGRLQTQYF
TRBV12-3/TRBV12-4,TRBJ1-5,CASSLDRDRAQPQHF
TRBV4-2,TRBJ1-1,CASSQARQESNTEAFF
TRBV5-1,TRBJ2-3,CASSPEGGASDTQYF
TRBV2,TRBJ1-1,CASKPLDLNTEAFF
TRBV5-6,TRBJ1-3,CASSLLQRGIANTIYF
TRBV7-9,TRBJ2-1,CASSSRGSNYNEQFF
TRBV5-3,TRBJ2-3,CASSFGTDTDTQYF
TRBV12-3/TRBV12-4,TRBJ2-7,CASSQGLQDYEQYF
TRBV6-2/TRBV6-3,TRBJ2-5,CASSRTPLRSDLETQYF
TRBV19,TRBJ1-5,CASSSLGNQPQHF
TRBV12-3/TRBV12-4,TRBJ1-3,CASSLRRTGGNTIYF
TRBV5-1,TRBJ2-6,CASSQQVSSGANVLTF
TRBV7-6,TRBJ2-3,CASSLGLAGATDTQYF
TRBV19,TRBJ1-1,CASSHGLENTEAFF
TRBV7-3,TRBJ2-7,CASSLQGSLGYEQYF